This TCR beta chain came from a study of cytomegalovirus exposure and HLA in healthy donors. Per the germline V gene, CDR1 is SGHRS and CDR2 is YFSETQ. The ends lost 4 bases at V and 6 bases at J; junction bases unmatched: 16. The CDR3 length is 16 residues. 60 Vbeta and 13 Jbeta primers were used in PCR. The protocol was immunoSEQ multiplex PCR, while the TCRdb copy is restricted to in-frame clones and leaves out a portion. The data show under 200,000 clones, with around 75% seen just once and roughly 8% held by the top ten. The sample comprised PBMCs. The TCR comes from a woman aged 40 to 50 in good health and CMV-seropositive. The chain couples TRBV5-1 to TRBJ2-7; 7 bases are shared with TRBD2. For the CDR3, the DNA is TGCGCCAGCAGCCACCGAGGACTAGGTCATGGTGGCGAGCAGTACTTC. Translation gives CASSHRGLGHGGEQYF.